The subject of this entry is one T cell receptor (beta chain). Its antigen is unknown. This sample was taken from a study of cytomegalovirus exposure and HLA in healthy donors. Assay used: immunoSEQ multiplex PCR; TCRdb lists only in-frame clones, some missing. The sample contains 110,000 to 150,000 clones, 85% to 95% of which appear only once. Points from the study as a whole: Through in vitro validation, a few CMV-associated chains were shown to be specific for CMV antigens. The classifier reportedly diagnosed cytomegalovirus status with high specificity and sensitivity. Researchers catalogued roughly 150 TCR beta chains as cytomegalovirus-associated. The tendency of first-cohort TCR clusters to co-occur in the roughly 130 validation repertoires emerged from a later analysis.

This CDR3 spans 11 amino acids. The germline V gene has CDR1 KGHSH and CDR2 LQKENI. The junction had 6 bases not matched to a gene; V was cut back by 8 bases and J by 12 bases. This chain uses TRBV18 with TRBJ2-1; 8 bases agree with TRBD2. The sample comprised PBMCs. The clonotype originates from a man aged 18-30 years in good health and CMV-seropositive. The CDR3 nucleotides are TGTGCCAGCCTCGGGACTAGACGGCAGTTCTTC. Residues: CASLGTRRQFF.